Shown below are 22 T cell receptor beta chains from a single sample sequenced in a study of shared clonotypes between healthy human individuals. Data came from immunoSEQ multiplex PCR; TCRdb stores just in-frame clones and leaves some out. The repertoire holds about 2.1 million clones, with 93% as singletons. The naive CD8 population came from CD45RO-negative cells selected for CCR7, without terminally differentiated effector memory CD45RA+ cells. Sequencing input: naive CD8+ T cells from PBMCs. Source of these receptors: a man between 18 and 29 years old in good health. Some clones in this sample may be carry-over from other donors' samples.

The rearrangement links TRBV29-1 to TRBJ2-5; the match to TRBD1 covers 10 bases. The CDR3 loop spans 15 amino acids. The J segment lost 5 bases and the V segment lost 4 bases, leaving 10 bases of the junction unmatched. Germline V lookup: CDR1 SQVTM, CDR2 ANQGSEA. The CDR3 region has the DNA TGCAGCGTTGTGCCCGGAGACAGGGGGCGTGAGACCCAGTACTTC. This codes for CSVVPGDRGRETQYF.

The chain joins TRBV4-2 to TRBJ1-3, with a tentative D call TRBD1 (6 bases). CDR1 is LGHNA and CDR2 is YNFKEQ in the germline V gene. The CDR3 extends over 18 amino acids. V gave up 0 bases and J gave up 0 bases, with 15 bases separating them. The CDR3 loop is CASSQDGTGAISGNTIYF. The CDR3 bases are TGTGCCAGCAGCCAAGACGGGACGGGGGCCATCTCTGGAAACACCATATATTTT.

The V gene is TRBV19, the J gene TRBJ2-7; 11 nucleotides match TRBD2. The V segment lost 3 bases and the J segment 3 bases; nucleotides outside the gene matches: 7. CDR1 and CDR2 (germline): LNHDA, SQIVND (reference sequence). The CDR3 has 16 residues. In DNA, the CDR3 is TGTGCCAGTAGTATGGGTCTGGGACTAGCGGACTACGAGCAGTACTTC. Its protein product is CASSMGLGLADYEQYF. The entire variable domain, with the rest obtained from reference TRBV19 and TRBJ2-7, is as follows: DGGITQSPKYLFRKEGQNVTLSCEQNLNHDAMYWYRQDPGQGLRLIYYSQIVNDFQKGDIAEGYSVSREKKESFPLTVTSAQKNPTAFYLCASSMGLGLADYEQYFGPGTRLTVT.

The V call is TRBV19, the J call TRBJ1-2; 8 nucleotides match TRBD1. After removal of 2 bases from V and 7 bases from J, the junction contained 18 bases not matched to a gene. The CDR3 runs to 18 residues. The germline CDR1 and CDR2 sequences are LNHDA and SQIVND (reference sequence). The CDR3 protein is CASSIRPGQVIFPGGYTF. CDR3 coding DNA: TGTGCCAGTAGTATACGACCGGGACAGGTCATTTTCCCCGGTGGCTACACCTTC.

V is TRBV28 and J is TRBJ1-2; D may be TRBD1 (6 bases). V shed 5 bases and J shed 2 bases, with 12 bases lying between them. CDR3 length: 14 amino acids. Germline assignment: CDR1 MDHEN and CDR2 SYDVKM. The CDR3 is CASSIIRGNYGYTF. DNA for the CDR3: TGTGCCAGCAGTATCATCAGGGGCAACTATGGCTACACCTTC.

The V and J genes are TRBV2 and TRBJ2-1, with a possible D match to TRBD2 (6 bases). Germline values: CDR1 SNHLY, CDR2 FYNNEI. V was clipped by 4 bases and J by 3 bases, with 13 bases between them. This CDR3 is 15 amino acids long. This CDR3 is CASSVGGGDYNEQFF. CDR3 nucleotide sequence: TGTGCCAGCAGTGTGGGTGGCGGGGACTACAATGAGCAGTTCTTC.

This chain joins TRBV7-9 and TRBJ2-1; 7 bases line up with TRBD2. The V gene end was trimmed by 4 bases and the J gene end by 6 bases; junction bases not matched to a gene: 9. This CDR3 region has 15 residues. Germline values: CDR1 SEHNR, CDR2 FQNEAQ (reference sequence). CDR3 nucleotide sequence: TGTGCCAGCAGCTCGATAAGGACTAGTCGCAATGAGCAGTTCTTC. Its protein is CASSSIRTSRNEQFF.

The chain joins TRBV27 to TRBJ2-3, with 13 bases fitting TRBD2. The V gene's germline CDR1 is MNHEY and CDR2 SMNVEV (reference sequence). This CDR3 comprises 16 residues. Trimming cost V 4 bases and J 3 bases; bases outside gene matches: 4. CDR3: CASSSTSGRSTDTQYF. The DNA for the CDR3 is TGTGCCAGCAGTTCGACTAGCGGGAGGTCAACAGATACGCAGTATTTT.

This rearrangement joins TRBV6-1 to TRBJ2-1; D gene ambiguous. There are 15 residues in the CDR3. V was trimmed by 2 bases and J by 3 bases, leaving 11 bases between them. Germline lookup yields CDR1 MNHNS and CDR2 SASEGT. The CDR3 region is CASSETQTFYNEQFF. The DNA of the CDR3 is TGTGCCAGCAGTGAAACCCAGACCTTCTACAATGAGCAGTTCTTC.

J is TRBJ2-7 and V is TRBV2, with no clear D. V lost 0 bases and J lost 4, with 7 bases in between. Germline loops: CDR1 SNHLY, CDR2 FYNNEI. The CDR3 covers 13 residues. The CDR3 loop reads CASSEARSYEQYF. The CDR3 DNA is TGTGCCAGCAGTGAAGCGCGTAGTTACGAGCAGTACTTC. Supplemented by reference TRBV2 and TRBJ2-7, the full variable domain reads EPEVTQTPSHQVTQMGQEVILRCVPISNHLYFYWYRQILGQKVEFLVSFYNNEISEKSEIFDDQFSVERPDGSNFTLKIRSTKLEDSAMYFCASSEARSYEQYFGPGTRLTVT.

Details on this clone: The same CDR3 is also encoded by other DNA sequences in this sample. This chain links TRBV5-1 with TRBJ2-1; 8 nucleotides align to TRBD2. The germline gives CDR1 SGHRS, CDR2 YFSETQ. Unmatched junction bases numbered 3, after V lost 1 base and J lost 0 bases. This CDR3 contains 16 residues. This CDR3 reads CASSLRSGSSYNEQFF. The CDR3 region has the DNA TGCGCCAGCAGCTTGAGAAGCGGGAGCTCCTACAATGAGCAGTTCTTC.

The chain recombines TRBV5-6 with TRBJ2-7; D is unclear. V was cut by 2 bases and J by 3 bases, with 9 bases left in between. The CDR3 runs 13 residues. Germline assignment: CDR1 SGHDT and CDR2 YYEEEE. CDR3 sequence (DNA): TGTGCCAGCAGCTTACTCGCAGACTACGAGCAGTACTTC. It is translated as CASSLLADYEQYF.

The CDR3 nucleotides read TGCGCCAGCAGCCAAGACTCCAGCCGCTACACAGATACGCAGTATTTT. Protein sequence: CASSQDSSRYTDTQYF. The V gene is TRBV4-1, the J gene TRBJ2-3; D uncertain. Per germline, CDR1 MGHRA and CDR2 YSYEKL. This CDR3 is built from 16 residues. The V and J ends lost 0 bases and 2 bases respectively, with 12 bases between them.

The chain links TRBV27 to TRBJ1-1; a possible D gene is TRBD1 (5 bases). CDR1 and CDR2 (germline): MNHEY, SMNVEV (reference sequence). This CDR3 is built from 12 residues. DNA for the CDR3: TGTGCTTCTCGGCAGGGCCGCACTGAAGCTTTCTTT. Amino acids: CASRQGRTEAFF.

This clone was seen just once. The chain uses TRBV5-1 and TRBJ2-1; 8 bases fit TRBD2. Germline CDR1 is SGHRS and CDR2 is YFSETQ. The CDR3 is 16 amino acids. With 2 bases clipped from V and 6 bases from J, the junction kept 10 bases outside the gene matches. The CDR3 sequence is CASSLLTGTRGNEQFF. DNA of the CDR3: TGCGCCAGCAGCTTACTCACCGGGACTAGGGGCAATGAGCAGTTCTTC.

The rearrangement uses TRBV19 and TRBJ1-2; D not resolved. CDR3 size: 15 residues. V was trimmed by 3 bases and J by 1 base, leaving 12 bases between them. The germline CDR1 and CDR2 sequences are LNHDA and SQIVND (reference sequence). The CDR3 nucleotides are TGTGCCAGTAGTATCCAGGCCAGAATTAACTATGGCTACACCTTC. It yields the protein CASSIQARINYGYTF. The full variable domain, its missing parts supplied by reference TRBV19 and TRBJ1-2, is DGGITQSPKYLFRKEGQNVTLSCEQNLNHDAMYWYRQDPGQGLRLIYYSQIVNDFQKGDIAEGYSVSREKKESFPLTVTSAQKNPTAFYLCASSIQARINYGYTFGSGTRLTVV.

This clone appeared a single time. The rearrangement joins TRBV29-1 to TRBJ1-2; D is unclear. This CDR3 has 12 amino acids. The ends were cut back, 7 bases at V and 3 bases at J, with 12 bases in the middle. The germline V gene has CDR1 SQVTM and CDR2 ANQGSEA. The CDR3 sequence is CSALPADYGYTF. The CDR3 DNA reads TGCAGCGCCCTTCCGGCGGACTATGGCTACACCTTC.

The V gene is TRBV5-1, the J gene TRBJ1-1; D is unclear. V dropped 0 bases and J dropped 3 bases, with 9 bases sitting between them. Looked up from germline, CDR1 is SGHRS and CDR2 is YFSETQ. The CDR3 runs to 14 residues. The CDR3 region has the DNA TGCGCCAGCAGCTTGGTCCCGGAGGACACTGAAGCTTTCTTT. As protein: CASSLVPEDTEAFF.

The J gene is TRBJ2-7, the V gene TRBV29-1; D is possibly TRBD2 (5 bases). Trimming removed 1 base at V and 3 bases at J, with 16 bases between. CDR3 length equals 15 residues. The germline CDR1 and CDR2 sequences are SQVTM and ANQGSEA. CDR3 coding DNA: TGCAGCGTTGAAGCCCCTGGGCTAGCCAACTACGAGCAGTACTTC. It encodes CSVEAPGLANYEQYF.

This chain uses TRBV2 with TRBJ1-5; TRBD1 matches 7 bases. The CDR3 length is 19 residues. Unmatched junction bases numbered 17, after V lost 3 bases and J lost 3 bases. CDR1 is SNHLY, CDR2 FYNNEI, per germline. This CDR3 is CASSEQTGKGSTHNQPQHF. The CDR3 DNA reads TGTGCCAGCAGTGAGCAGACAGGGAAGGGTTCGACCCACAATCAGCCCCAGCATTTT.

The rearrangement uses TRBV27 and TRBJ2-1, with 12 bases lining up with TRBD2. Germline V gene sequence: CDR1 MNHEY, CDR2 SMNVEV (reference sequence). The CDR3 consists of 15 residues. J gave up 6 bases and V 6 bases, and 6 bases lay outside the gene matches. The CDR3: CASSLLAGGVNEQFF. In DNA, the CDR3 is TGTGCCAGCAGCCTACTAGCGGGAGGAGTCAATGAGCAGTTCTTC.

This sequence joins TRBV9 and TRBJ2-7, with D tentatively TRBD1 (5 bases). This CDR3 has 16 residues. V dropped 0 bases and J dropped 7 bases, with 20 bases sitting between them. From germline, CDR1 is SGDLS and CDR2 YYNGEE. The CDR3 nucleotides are TGTGCCAGCAGCGTAGGTTCCGCGGCCTCGTCAGGGGAGCAGTACTTC. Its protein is CASSVGSAASSGEQYF.